A single sample gave rise to the 3 T cell receptor beta chains below, sequenced in a study of cytomegalovirus exposure and HLA in healthy donors. Both 60 Vbeta primers and 13 Jbeta primers went into the PCR. Only in-frame clones appear in the TCRdb table, and some are missing; sequencing was by immunoSEQ multiplex PCR. This table has 150,000 to 200,000 clones, roughly 68% appearing once. Material: PBMCs. These receptors originate from a woman younger than 45 in good health and CMV-seronegative.

This chain links TRBV6-6 with TRBJ2-1, with D perhaps matching TRBD2 (5 bases). V was trimmed by 2 bases and J by 6 bases, leaving 14 bases between them. In germline, CDR1 is MNHNY, CDR2 SVGAGI (reference sequence). The CDR3 extends over 15 amino acids. The CDR3 DNA follows: TGTGCCAGCAGTTACGGAGGCCCAGCCTCCAATGAGCAGTTCTTC. Amino acid sequence: CASSYGGPASNEQFF.

A few counts support this clone. The V and J genes are TRBV30 and TRBJ1-1; D is uncertain. V was cut by 1 base and J by 1 base, with 10 bases left in between. The CDR3 is made up of 14 amino acids. Germline assignment: CDR1 GTSNPN and CDR2 SVGIG (reference sequence). The CDR3 here is CAWSGSFGNTEAFF. The CDR3 DNA is TGTGCCTGGAGTGGGTCTTTCGGGAACACTGAAGCTTTCTTT.

V and J are TRBV7-2 and TRBJ2-3, with D tentatively TRBD2 (5 bases). With 5 bases removed from V and 5 bases from J, the gap between germline ends came to 14 bases. The CDR3 covers 14 residues. CDR1 is SGHTA and CDR2 is FQGNSA in the germline V gene. The CDR3 region has the DNA TGTGCCAGCAGCCTCTCGGGCAGCGGAGATACGCAGTATTTT. Its translation: CASSLSGSGDTQYF.